The 5 T cell receptor beta chains listed next were all sequenced from one sample in a study of shared clonotypes between healthy human individuals (dated by TCRdb to 2019 to 2021). The method behind the library was the immunoSEQ multiplex PCR assay. TCRdb holds this immuneACCESS table with in-frame rearrangements only. Some clones are missing; in checked studies, unresolved V genes explain under half, and the rest has no known cause. The table for this sample lists about 490,000 clones; 81% of them were counted only once. Together, the top ten hold over 9.5% of the sample. The sample was PBMCs. The receptors here all came from a woman in her 40s in good health. Some clones in this sample may be carry-over from other donors' samples.

Here the CDR3 reads CASSARTSGVPEQYF. CDR3 coding DNA: TGTGCCAGCAGTGCCCGGACTAGCGGGGTTCCCGAGCAGTACTTC. The chain couples TRBV28 to TRBJ2-7, with 12 bases that match TRBD2. CDR3 size: 15 residues. Germline loops: CDR1 MDHEN, CDR2 SYDVKM. Trimming at V came to 5 bases and at J to 6 bases, leaving 8 bases not matched to a gene.

CDR3 nucleotides: TGTGCCAGCAGCCTAGGAACAGGAGTATCTGGAAACACCATATATTTT. Amino acid sequence: CASSLGTGVSGNTIYF. This sequence joins TRBV5-6 and TRBJ1-3; D may be TRBD1 (5 bases). V lost 4 bases and J 1 base, leaving 15 bases between the germline ends. Germline-derived CDR1 and CDR2 are SGHDT and YYEEEE. There are 16 residues in the CDR3. The full variable domain, completed using reference TRBV5-6 and TRBJ1-3, is DAGVTQSPTHLIKTRGQQVTLRCSPKSGHDTVSWYQQALGQGPQFIFQYYEEEERQRGNFPDRFSGHQFPNYSSELNVNALLLGDSALYLCASSLGTGVSGNTIYFGEGSWLTVV.

This chain connects TRBV6-5 to TRBJ2-2; TRBD2 is a possible D gene (5 bases). Trimming removed 6 bases from V and 4 bases from J, with 6 bases in between. Germline V gives CDR1 MNHEY, CDR2 SVGAGI. This CDR3 is 12 amino acids long. The CDR3 DNA reads as TGTGCCAGCAGCCGGGGCACCGGGGAGCTGTTTTTT. This encodes CASSRGTGELFF.

V usage is TRBV2 and J usage is TRBJ1-5, with 7 bases aligning to TRBD1. The CDR3 length is 15 residues. Trimming removed 4 bases from V and 3 bases from J; junction bases left unmatched: 6. Germline V gene sequence: CDR1 SNHLY, CDR2 FYNNEI. The CDR3 here is CASSGQGGNNQPQHF. Here the CDR3 DNA reads TGTGCCAGCAGTGGACAGGGTGGTAACAATCAGCCCCAGCATTTT.

The chain is built from TRBV30 and TRBJ1-2; TRBD1 agrees at 11 bases. The CDR3 totals 16 residues. The junction had 11 bases not matched to a gene; V was cut back by 2 bases and J by 6 bases. The germline V gene encodes CDR1 GTSNPN and CDR2 SVGIG (reference sequence). The CDR3 DNA follows: TGTGCCTGGAGTTCCCCTTGGGACAGGGGGATGAATGGCTACACCTTC. Protein: CAWSSPWDRGMNGYTF.